These T cell receptor beta chains were read from a single sample in a study of CD4 T cells in relation to SARS-CoV-2 and coronaviruses. These TCRs are of unknown antigen specificity. The method was immunoSEQ multiplex PCR; TCRdb's version includes in-frame clones alone and lacks a portion of them. In the table there are some 21,000 clones, less than 85% of which are singletons. What was sequenced was CD4+ T cells from PBMCs, cultured in vitro. These receptors all stem from a human donor in good health. The CDR3 runs from the conserved cysteine through the conserved F or W. Each record gives: J gene, clone size, D gene, V gene, CDR3 protein, CDR3 DNA. A D gene is named only where the DNA matches it firmly. Some rows mark clone size as missing; the rest say once, few, many or name a class of expanded clone.

J gene: TRBJ2-5
clone size: -
D gene: TRBD2
V gene: TRBV11-3
CDR3 protein: CASSPWGREWETQYF
CDR3 DNA: TGTGCCAGCAGCCCATGGGGGAGGGAGTGGGAGACCCAGTACTTC

J gene: TRBJ1-3
clone size: -
D gene: -
V gene: TRBV5-6
CDR3 protein: CASSLEGHSRSGNTIYF
CDR3 DNA: TGTGCCAGCAGCTTGGAGGGACACAGCCGCTCTGGAAACACCATATATTTT

J gene: TRBJ1-5
clone size: -
D gene: -
V gene: TRBV15
CDR3 protein: CATSRDWRLSSNQPQHF
CDR3 DNA: TGTGCCACCAGCAGAGATTGGCGACTTTCTAGCAATCAGCCCCAGCATTTT

J gene: TRBJ1-2
clone size: -
D gene: -
V gene: TRBV9
CDR3 protein: CASSQSPGNYGYTF
CDR3 DNA: TGTGCCAGCAGCCAAAGTCCAGGGAACTATGGCTACACCTTC

J gene: TRBJ2-7
clone size: few
D gene: -
V gene: TRBV4-1
CDR3 protein: CASSQEWGHENYEQYF
CDR3 DNA: TGCGCCAGCAGCCAAGAATGGGGCCACGAGAACTACGAGCAGTACTTC

J gene: TRBJ2-7
clone size: -
D gene: -
V gene: TRBV7-2
CDR3 protein: CASSAAFRQLYF
CDR3 DNA: TGTGCCAGCAGCGCGGCCTTCCGCCAGCTGTACTTC

J gene: TRBJ2-1
clone size: -
D gene: TRBD2
V gene: TRBV29-1
CDR3 protein: CSVLGGTSGLQSSEQFF
CDR3 DNA: TGCAGCGTTCTGGGGGGGACTAGCGGGTTACAATCCTCTGAGCAGTTCTTC

J gene: TRBJ1-3
clone size: -
D gene: -
V gene: TRBV6-6
CDR3 protein: CASSYLSSGNTIYF
CDR3 DNA: TGTGCCAGCAGTTACCTGAGCTCTGGAAACACCATATATTTT

J gene: TRBJ1-4
clone size: -
D gene: TRBD1
V gene: TRBV19
CDR3 protein: CASTRRRGLVEKLFF
CDR3 DNA: TGTGCCAGTACGCGGCGAAGGGGGCTGGTTGAAAAACTGTTTTTT

J gene: TRBJ1-2
clone size: -
D gene: TRBD1
V gene: TRBV10-3
CDR3 protein: CAIKAVLAGGLNGYTF
CDR3 DNA: TGTGCCATCAAGGCTGTTTTGGCAGGGGGCTTGAATGGCTACACCTTC

J gene: TRBJ1-1
clone size: -
D gene: -
V gene: TRBV18
CDR3 protein: CASSPPGGWTEAFF
CDR3 DNA: TGTGCCAGCTCACCCCCTGGGGGATGGACTGAAGCTTTCTTT

J gene: TRBJ2-7
clone size: -
D gene: -
V gene: TRBV6-1
CDR3 protein: CASSEGSPGTGLGYEQYF
CDR3 DNA: TGTGCCAGCAGTGAAGGTTCCCCCGGGACCGGATTGGGGTACGAGCAGTACTTC

J gene: TRBJ1-3
clone size: once
D gene: -
V gene: TRBV7-9
CDR3 protein: CASSLWGTGLMTGNTIYF
CDR3 DNA: TGTGCCAGCAGCTTATGGGGTACGGGGTTGATGACTGGAAACACCATATATTTT

J gene: TRBJ2-5
clone size: -
D gene: -
V gene: TRBV5-5
CDR3 protein: CASSTNRVQTQYF
CDR3 DNA: TGTGCCAGCAGCACCAACAGGGTTCAGACCCAGTACTTC

J gene: TRBJ1-5
clone size: -
D gene: -
V gene: TRBV19
CDR3 protein: CASSIIQGGQPQHF
CDR3 DNA: TGTGCCAGTAGTATAATACAGGGCGGACAGCCCCAGCATTTT

J gene: TRBJ2-7
clone size: -
D gene: -
V gene: TRBV6-2/TRBV6-3
CDR3 protein: CASSRPGLLDEQYF
CDR3 DNA: TGTGCCAGCAGTAGACCGGGACTTCTAGACGAGCAGTACTTC

J gene: TRBJ1-6
clone size: -
D gene: TRBD1
V gene: TRBV7-6
CDR3 protein: CASSLGQGNNSPLHF
CDR3 DNA: TGTGCCAGCAGCTTAGGACAGGGAAACAATTCACCCCTCCACTTT

J gene: TRBJ2-5
clone size: -
D gene: -
V gene: TRBV9
CDR3 protein: CASSVGGARQETQYF
CDR3 DNA: TGTGCCAGCAGCGTAGGGGGGGCCCGCCAAGAGACCCAGTACTTC

J gene: TRBJ2-3
clone size: -
D gene: TRBD2
V gene: TRBV10-3
CDR3 protein: CAIRGVTDTQYF
CDR3 DNA: TGTGCCATCCGGGGGGTTACAGATACGCAGTATTTT

J gene: TRBJ1-1
clone size: -
D gene: -
V gene: TRBV2
CDR3 protein: CASSGPGGNTEAFF
CDR3 DNA: TGTGCCAGCAGTGGGCCGGGGGGTAACACTGAAGCTTTCTTT

J gene: TRBJ1-6
clone size: -
D gene: -
V gene: TRBV7-6
CDR3 protein: CASSLGSRADNSPLHF
CDR3 DNA: TGTGCCAGCAGCTTAGGATCCAGGGCGGATAATTCACCCCTCCACTTT

J gene: TRBJ1-1
clone size: -
D gene: -
V gene: TRBV15
CDR3 protein: CATSISRTPNTEAFF
CDR3 DNA: TGTGCCACCAGCATATCCAGGACACCGAACACTGAAGCTTTCTTT